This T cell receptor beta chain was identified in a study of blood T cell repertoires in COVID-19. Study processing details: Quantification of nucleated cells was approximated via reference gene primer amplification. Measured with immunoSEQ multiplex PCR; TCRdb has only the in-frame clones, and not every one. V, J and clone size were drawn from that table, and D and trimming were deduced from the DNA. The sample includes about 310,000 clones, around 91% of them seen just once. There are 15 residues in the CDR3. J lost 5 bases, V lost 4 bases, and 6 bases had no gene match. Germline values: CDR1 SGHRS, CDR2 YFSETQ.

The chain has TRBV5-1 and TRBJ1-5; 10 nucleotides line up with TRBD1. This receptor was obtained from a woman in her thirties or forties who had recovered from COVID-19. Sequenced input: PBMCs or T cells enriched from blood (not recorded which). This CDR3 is CASSQGQGVDQPQHF. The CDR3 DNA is TGCGCCAGCAGCCAAGGACAGGGGGTGGATCAGCCCCAGCATTTT.